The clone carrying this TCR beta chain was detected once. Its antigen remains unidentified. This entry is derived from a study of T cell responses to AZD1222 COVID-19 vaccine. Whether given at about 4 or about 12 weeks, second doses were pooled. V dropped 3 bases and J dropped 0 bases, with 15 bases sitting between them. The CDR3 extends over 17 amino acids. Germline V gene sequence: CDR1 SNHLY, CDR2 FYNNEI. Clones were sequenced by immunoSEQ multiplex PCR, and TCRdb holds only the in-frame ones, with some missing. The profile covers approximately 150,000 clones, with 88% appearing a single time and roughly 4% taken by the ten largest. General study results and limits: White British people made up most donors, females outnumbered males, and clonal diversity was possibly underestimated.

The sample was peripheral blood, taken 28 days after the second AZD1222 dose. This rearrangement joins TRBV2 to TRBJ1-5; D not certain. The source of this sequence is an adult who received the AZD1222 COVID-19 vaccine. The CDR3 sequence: CASSDSFRAYSNQPQHF. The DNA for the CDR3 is TGTGCCAGCAGTGATTCGTTCAGAGCTTATAGCAATCAGCCCCAGCATTTT. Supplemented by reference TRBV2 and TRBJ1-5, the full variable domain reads EPEVTQTPSHQVTQMGQEVILRCVPISNHLYFYWYRQILGQKVEFLVSFYNNEISEKSEIFDDQFSVERPDGSNFTLKIRSTKLEDSAMYFCASSDSFRAYSNQPQHFGDGTRLSIL.